These 14 T cell receptor beta chains share one sample of origin, sequenced in a study of CD8+ T cells in alopecia areata (dated by TCRdb to 2017 to 2018). The library was built by means of the immunoSEQ multiplex PCR assay. To provide template for TCR sequencing, every sample had RNA extracted and reverse transcribed into cDNA. This is the immuneACCESS table as TCRdb keeps it, with only in-frame sequences that have V and J called. A part of the clones is gone; compared with another copy, unresolved V genes explain less than half, and the rest is unexplained. This sample is represented by around 21,000 clones; around 60% of them were singletons. The ten largest account for 8.2% of the sample. The time point label here, explained by the study, means: about 4 weeks on oral tofacitinib. The treatment or condition label on this specimen signifies: oral pan-JAK inhibitor, 5-10 mg twice daily. Peripheral blood and lesional scalp punch biopsies were obtained from patients with alopecia areata.

The specimen was skin, collected at week 4, from a patient treated with tofacitinib. The receptors originated from a human donor with alopecia areata.

By its share, this clone is medium-sized. The CDR3 bases are TGTGCCAGTACCGATCGGTACAGGGATGCCAGGGGCTATGGCTACACCTTC. It translates to CASTDRYRDARGYGYTF. The chain links TRBV19 to TRBJ1-2; D is possibly TRBD1 (6 bases). The CDR3 consists of 17 residues. Germline CDR1 is LNHDA and CDR2 is SQIVND (reference sequence). The ends were cut back, 7 bases at V and 4 bases at J, with 25 bases in the middle.

The rearrangement links TRBV5-4 to TRBJ1-3, with a weak D call TRBD1 (6 bases). The V and J ends lost 4 bases and 0 bases respectively, with 11 bases between them. Germline CDR1 reads SGHNT; CDR2 reads YYREEE (reference sequence). This CDR3 contains 15 residues. The CDR3 loop is CASSPGGGSGNTIYF. The CDR3 DNA sequence: TGTGCCAGCAGCCCTGGAGGGGGCTCTGGAAACACCATATATTTT.

The V and J genes are TRBV6-5 and TRBJ2-7, with 9 bases aligning to TRBD1. The V gene end was trimmed by 2 bases and the J gene end by 3 bases; junction bases not matched to a gene: 8. The CDR3 sequence is 16 residues long. Germline CDR1 reads MNHEY; CDR2 reads SVGAGI. DNA of the CDR3: TGTGCCAGCAGTTACGCCCCCGGACAGGGGTTCTACGAGCAGTACTTC. Translated, it gives CASSYAPGQGFYEQYF.

This clone was counted a few times. The J gene is TRBJ2-1, the V gene TRBV28; TRBD1 matches 7 bases. This CDR3 is built from 13 residues. Germline values: CDR1 MDHEN, CDR2 SYDVKM. V gave up 8 bases and J gave up 7 bases; unmatched junction bases: 8. The CDR3 DNA is TGTGCCAGCCGGTCCTCGGACAGGAATGAGCAGTTCTTC. Translation gives CASRSSDRNEQFF.

Notes on this clone: This sample includes further DNA sequences coding for the same CDR3. The chain couples TRBV5-6 to TRBJ1-1, with 8 bases lining up with TRBD1. CDR1 SGHDT and CDR2 YYEEEE come from the germline V gene. Germline trimming cut 0 bases from V and 11 bases from J; bases unmatched to any gene: 6. The CDR3 runs 13 residues. CDR3 nucleotides: TGTGCCAGCAGCTTGGCGGGGACAGGACCGGCTTTCTTT. This gives the protein CASSLAGTGPAFF.

This clone is medium-sized within its sample. This rearrangement joins TRBV19 to TRBJ2-2; possibly TRBD1 or TRBD2 for D (7 bases each). This CDR3 region has 18 residues. The germline gives CDR1 LNHDA, CDR2 SQIVND (reference sequence). Trimming cost V 5 bases and J 5 bases, with 24 bases left between them. The CDR3 DNA is TGTGCCAGTAGTCTCCCCCCGGGGAGGGGGCTAGGGACCGGGGAGCTGTTTTTT. Its protein product is CASSLPPGRGLGTGELFF.

The chain has TRBV6-5 and TRBJ2-7, with a possible D match to TRBD2 (6 bases). This CDR3 contains 12 residues. CDR1 is MNHEY, CDR2 SVGAGI, per germline. V lost 4 bases and J lost 6, with 10 bases in between. CDR3 sequence reads: CASSFTAGEQYF. Here the CDR3 DNA reads TGTGCCAGCAGTTTTACAGCGGGCGAGCAGTACTTC.

The J gene is TRBJ2-1, the V gene TRBV5-8; D is possibly TRBD1 (6 bases). V was cut by 1 base and J by 5 bases, with 10 bases left in between. Germline-derived CDR1 and CDR2 are SGHTS and YDEGEE. This CDR3 is 14 amino acids long. The CDR3: CASSLLGANNEQFF. The CDR3 region has the DNA TGTGCCAGCAGCTTGTTGGGGGCAAACAATGAGCAGTTCTTC.

In this sample, this clone turned up a few times. The chain uses TRBV6-6 and TRBJ1-1, with a weak D call TRBD1 (6 bases). This CDR3 is 15 amino acids long. Germline CDR1 is MNHNY and CDR2 is SVGAGI (reference sequence). V gave up 4 bases and J gave up 3 bases, with 15 bases separating them. The CDR3 DNA follows: TGTGCCAGCAGTTCCGGACAGTTGAGGGACACTGAAGCTTTCTTT. This codes for CASSSGQLRDTEAFF.

This clone came up once. This rearrangement joins TRBV13 to TRBJ1-2; 7 bases match TRBD1. Germline CDR1 PRHDT, CDR2 FYEKMQ (reference sequence). CDR3 length: 15 amino acids. With V trimmed by 2 bases and J by 0 bases, 3 bases remained unmatched. CDR3 in DNA: TGTGCCAGCAGCTTACAGGGGGTCGCTAACTATGGCTACACCTTC. Amino acid sequence: CASSLQGVANYGYTF.

This clone turned up a few times. The chain combines TRBV7-2 with TRBJ1-2, with 8 bases lining up with TRBD1. The CDR3 has 16 residues. V lost 5 bases and J lost 4; bases outside the gene matches: 12. Germline V gene lookup returns CDR1 SGHTA and CDR2 FQGNSA. CDR3 in DNA: TGTGCCAGCAGCCCGATTCAGGGGGCGGGACGCTATGGCTACACCTTC. Translated, it gives CASSPIQGAGRYGYTF.

This clone has a handful of counts. The genes are TRBV4-1 and TRBJ2-2; a possible D gene is TRBD2 (6 bases). The length of the CDR3 is 17 residues. Trimming took 4 bases from V and 1 from J, leaving 16 bases between them. CDR1 and CDR2 from the germline V gene are MGHRA and YSYEKL. CDR3 sequence reads: CASSPGPWGENTGELFF. The CDR3 coding sequence is TGCGCCAGCAGCCCAGGGCCTTGGGGGGAGAACACCGGGGAGCTGTTTTTT.

The genes are TRBV5-4 and TRBJ2-5; D is possibly TRBD2 (6 bases). The J call is in doubt because the DNA end fits TRBJ2-7 better. The length of the CDR3 is 14 residues. CDR1 and CDR2 (germline): SGHNT, YYREEE (reference sequence). The CDR3 DNA is TGTGCCAGCAGCGGGGGACTGGTAGCCTACGAGCAGTACTTC. Translating gives CASSGGLVAYEQYF.

The chain combines TRBV28 with TRBJ2-3; 15 bases are shared with TRBD2. The CDR3 sequence is 18 residues long. Germline V gene sequence: CDR1 MDHEN, CDR2 SYDVKM. Trimming at V came to 1 base and at J to 5 bases, leaving 7 bases not matched to a gene. The CDR3 region has the DNA TGTGCCAGCAGTTTATACGGACTAGCGGGGGGGCCTGGAGATACGCAGTATTTT. Its protein product is CASSLYGLAGGPGDTQYF. Supplemented by reference TRBV28 and TRBJ2-3, the full variable domain reads DVKVTQSSRYLVKRTGEKVFLECVQDMDHENMFWYRQDPGLGLRLIYFSYDVKMKEKGDIPEGYSVSREKKERFSLILESASTNQTSMYLCASSLYGLAGGPGDTQYFGPGTRLTVL.